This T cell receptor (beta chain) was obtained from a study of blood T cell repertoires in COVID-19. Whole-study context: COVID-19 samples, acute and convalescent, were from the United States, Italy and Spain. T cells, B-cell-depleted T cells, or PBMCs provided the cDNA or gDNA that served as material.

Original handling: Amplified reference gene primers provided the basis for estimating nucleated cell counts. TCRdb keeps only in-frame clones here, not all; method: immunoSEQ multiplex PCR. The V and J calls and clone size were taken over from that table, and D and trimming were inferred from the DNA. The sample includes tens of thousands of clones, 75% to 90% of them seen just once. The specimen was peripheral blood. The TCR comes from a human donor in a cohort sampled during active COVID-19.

CDR3 residues: CASRDKLGVGEQYF. The DNA of the CDR3 is TGTGCCAGCAGGGACAAGTTAGGCGTGGGCGAGCAGTACTTC. This chain uses TRBV6-8 with TRBJ2-7, with D possibly TRBD1 on 5 matching bases. Per the germline V gene, CDR1 is MNHGY and CDR2 is SAAAGT. V lost 6 bases and J 6 bases, leaving 18 bases between the germline ends. The CDR3 is 14 residues long.